This TCR beta chain was sequenced for a study of T cell changes during pregnancy in multiple sclerosis. The CDR3 has 15 amino acids. V was clipped by 6 bases and J by 4 bases; unmatched bases: 12. Germline values: CDR1 SGHKS, CDR2 YYEKEE (reference sequence). The protocol was immunoSEQ multiplex PCR, while the TCRdb copy is restricted to in-frame clones and leaves out a portion. This table has around 96,000 clones, around 94% appearing once. The sequence came from a female donor in good health, enrolled as a control in a pregnancy study. This sample comprised peripheral blood, obtained after pregnancy. The chain is built from TRBV5-5 and TRBJ2-7; the match to TRBD2 covers 8 bases. The CDR3, as DNA: TGTGCCAGCAACCAAGTAGGGCGCGGGGGGTACGAGCAGTACTTC. This translates into CASNQVGRGGYEQYF.